This section outlines one T cell receptor (beta chain) sequence together with its context. Its antigen is undetermined. This specimen comes from a study of cytomegalovirus exposure and HLA in healthy donors. The ends lost 0 bases at V and 2 bases at J; junction bases unmatched: 5. CDR1 is MGHRA and CDR2 is YSYEKL in the germline V gene. The CDR3 has 17 amino acids. With 60 Vbeta and 13 Jbeta primers, the PCR was carried out. The method was immunoSEQ multiplex PCR; TCRdb's version includes in-frame clones alone and lacks a portion of them. The sample contains about 170,000 clones, around 78% of which appear only once. Study observations and caveats: About 87% or about 30% of the time was how often most TCR beta V segments were productive, according to an earlier analysis. The authors reported that TCR beta sequences could predict HLA-A and HLA-B alleles. These predictions were accurate for most subjects in the first cohort. It was assumed in the presence/absence analyses that sequencing depth was roughly uniform across donors.

The chain combines TRBV4-1 with TRBJ2-3; 10 bases fit TRBD2. The sequence came from a woman between 50 and 59 years old in good health and CMV-seropositive. Sequencing was done on a sample of PBMCs. The CDR3 is CASSQDTLAGATDTQYF. DNA for the CDR3: TGCGCCAGCAGCCAAGACACTCTAGCGGGGGCCACAGATACGCAGTATTTT.